One sample yielded the 10 T cell receptor beta chains listed below, sequenced in a study of OX40 agonist ivuxolimab in advanced cancers. Sequencing used immunoSEQ multiplex PCR; TCRdb keeps in-frame clones, though not all of them. The data show about 61,000 clones, with more than 65% seen just once and roughly 0.53% held by the top ten. The specimen comprised CD4+ or CD8+ T cells sorted from blood, sampled in a trial of the OX40 agonist ivuxolimab. Receptors originate from an adult with an advanced solid tumor such as melanoma, head and neck, liver or kidney cancer.

The chain employs TRBV14 and TRBJ2-1, with TRBD2 identical over 15 bases. The CDR3 runs to 16 residues. V shed 3 bases and J 7 bases; nucleotides not matched to a gene: 4. The germline CDR1 and CDR2 sequences are SGHDN and FVKESK. Here the CDR3 reads CASSHIGTSGRNEQFF. DNA for the CDR3: TGTGCCAGCAGCCATATCGGGACTAGCGGGAGGAATGAGCAGTTCTTC.

This rearrangement joins TRBV4-2 to TRBJ2-5, with D possibly being TRBD2 (6 bases). Trimming pared 0 bases from V and 2 bases from J, leaving 19 bases between. CDR1 is LGHNA, CDR2 YNFKEQ, per germline. CDR3 size: 18 residues. DNA of the CDR3: TGTGCCAGCAGCCAAGAGTTACAGGCGGGGCATTTACAAGAGACCCAGTACTTC. This gives the protein CASSQELQAGHLQETQYF.

The CDR3 bases are TGTGCCAGCAGCTTGGGGTGGACATCTGGAAACACCATATATTTT. Protein sequence: CASSLGWTSGNTIYF. The rearrangement joins TRBV5-6 to TRBJ1-3, with D possibly matching TRBD1 (5 bases). The CDR3 is made up of 15 amino acids. Germline loops: CDR1 SGHDT, CDR2 YYEEEE. Trimming took 0 bases from V and 1 from J, leaving 8 bases between them. The complete variable domain, with remaining parts taken from reference TRBV5-6 and TRBJ1-3, reads DAGVTQSPTHLIKTRGQQVTLRCSPKSGHDTVSWYQQALGQGPQFIFQYYEEEERQRGNFPDRFSGHQFPNYSSELNVNALLLGDSALYLCASSLGWTSGNTIYFGEGSWLTVV.

The rearrangement links TRBV10-3 to TRBJ2-5; 10 bases agree with TRBD2. Trimming cost V 5 bases and J 2 bases; bases outside gene matches: 8. The CDR3 runs to 16 residues. From germline, CDR1 is ENHRY and CDR2 SYGVKD. CDR3 nucleotides: TGTGCCATCAGTTCCCCTCAGCGGGAGGGTCAAGAGACCCAGTACTTC. This sequence encodes CAISSPQREGQETQYF.

This chain uses TRBV9 with TRBJ1-3; D is ambiguous. The germline V gene has CDR1 SGDLS and CDR2 YYNGEE. The CDR3 sequence is 15 residues long. V was shortened by 0 bases and J by 3 bases, with 10 bases between the two germline ends. The chain's CDR3 is CASSVGSGIGNTIYF. CDR3 DNA sequence: TGTGCCAGCAGCGTAGGGTCTGGGATTGGAAACACCATATATTTT.

The CDR3 sequence is CASKQNKGTDTQYF. The DNA for the CDR3 is TGTGCCAGCAAACAGAACAAGGGCACAGATACGCAGTATTTT. The chain couples TRBV18 to TRBJ2-3; no reliable D call. CDR1 is KGHSH, CDR2 LQKENI, per germline. The germline V and J ends were trimmed by 8 bases and 1 base, with 13 bases remaining between them. There are 14 residues in the CDR3.

This chain connects TRBV7-2 to TRBJ2-7; 8 nucleotides match TRBD2. The CDR3 is 16 residues long. The junction had 8 bases not matched to a gene; V was cut back by 2 bases and J by 2 bases. Germline CDR1 is SGHTA and CDR2 is FQGNSA. The CDR3 bases are TGTGCCAGCAGCTTATTGGCTAGCGGGCTCACCTACGAGCAGTACTTC. It encodes CASSLLASGLTYEQYF.

This chain links TRBV27 with TRBJ2-5, with TRBD2 matching over 9 bases. V dropped 6 bases and J dropped 1; count of bases not matched to a gene: 6. Germline V lookup: CDR1 MNHEY, CDR2 SMNVEV (reference sequence). The CDR3 is 15 amino acids. CDR3 in DNA: TGTGCCAGCAGCTCGACTAGCGGAGTCCAAGAGACCCAGTACTTC. Translating gives CASSSTSGVQETQYF.

V and J are TRBV30 and TRBJ2-3; D is unresolved. Trimming removed 0 bases at V and 6 bases at J, with 7 bases between. The CDR3 is made up of 12 amino acids. Per the germline V gene, CDR1 is GTSNPN and CDR2 is SVGIG (reference sequence). The CDR3 bases are TGTGCCTGGAGTGTACAAAGGGATACGCAGTATTTT. Protein: CAWSVQRDTQYF.

This clone was picked up one time. The chain has TRBV11-2 and TRBJ1-4; TRBD1 agrees at 8 bases. V was clipped by 6 bases and J by 3 bases; unmatched bases: 3. Germline values: CDR1 SGHAT, CDR2 FQNNGV. The CDR3 has 14 residues. CDR3 amino acids: CASRRQGPNEKLFF. In DNA, the CDR3 is TGTGCCAGCAGACGACAGGGGCCTAATGAAAAACTGTTTTTT.